These 32 T cell receptor beta chains came from one sample sequenced in a study of beta chain features in type 1 diabetes. Study-level results: Significant though moderate, a shortening of TCRB CDR3s appeared in all four CD4+ subsets of Type 1 diabetes patients.

The antigens of these receptors remain unknown. Expressed TCRB transcripts were sequenced, since all the RNA that had been isolated was reverse transcribed. Profiling relied on immunoSEQ multiplex PCR, and the TCRdb table lists in-frame clones only, not all of them. The profile shows 600,000 or so clones, around an eighth of them singletons. Sample: naive CD4+ T cells from blood. These receptors came from a man between 25 and 39 years old with type 1 diabetes.

The chain has TRBV27 and TRBJ2-7, with D possibly TRBD1 on 5 matching bases. The CDR3 runs to 12 residues. V gave up 2 bases and J gave up 9 bases, with 11 bases separating them. CDR1 is MNHEY and CDR2 is SMNVEV in the germline V gene (reference sequence). CDR3 loop: CASSLRGFGQYF. The CDR3 DNA reads TGTGCCAGCAGTTTAAGGGGTTTCGGGCAGTACTTC.

The chain employs TRBV9 and TRBJ2-1; possibly TRBD1 or TRBD2 for D (5 bases each). V was shortened by 3 bases and J by 8 bases, with 21 bases between the two germline ends. Germline CDR1 is SGDLS and CDR2 is YYNGEE. There are 16 residues in the CDR3. The CDR3 DNA sequence: TGTGCCAGCAGCGCGGGACGAGGGGCAGAGATAGATGAGCAGTTCTTC. Its translation: CASSAGRGAEIDEQFF.

The CDR3 loop is CSVGRGDGQFF. The CDR3 bases are TGCAGTGTTGGTAGAGGGGATGGGCAGTTCTTC. The chain employs TRBV20-1 and TRBJ2-1; D is perhaps TRBD1 or TRBD2 (5 bases each). CDR1 is DFQATT, CDR2 SNEGSKA, per germline (reference sequence). Trimming cost V 7 bases and J 12 bases, with 16 bases left between them. The CDR3 covers 11 residues.

V is TRBV2 and J is TRBJ2-7; D ambiguous. This CDR3 region has 12 residues. The ends were cut back, 5 bases at V and 3 bases at J, with 8 bases in the middle. Germline V gene data show CDR1 as SNHLY and CDR2 as FYNNEI. CDR3 residues: CASSQDLYEQYF. The CDR3, as DNA: TGTGCCAGCAGTCAGGACCTCTACGAGCAGTACTTC.

The V call is TRBV4-3, the J call TRBJ2-1, with D perhaps matching TRBD1 (5 bases). Trimming took off 4 bases at V and 6 bases at J, with 16 bases between the two ends. The CDR3 contains 15 residues. Germline V gene data show CDR1 as LGHNA and CDR2 as YSLEER. The CDR3 loop is CASSLDSSPSNEQFF. The DNA of the CDR3 is TGCGCCAGCAGCCTCGACAGTTCACCTTCCAATGAGCAGTTCTTC.

The CDR3 DNA reads as TGTGCCAGCAGCACACAGGCTAACTATGGCTACACCTTC. Protein: CASSTQANYGYTF. The chain uses TRBV6-6 and TRBJ1-2, with TRBD1 as a possible D gene (5 bases). Germline V gene sequence: CDR1 MNHNY, CDR2 SVGAGI (reference sequence). V was shortened by 6 bases and J by 0 bases, with 8 bases between the two germline ends. The CDR3 has 13 residues.

As DNA, the CDR3 is TGTGCCTGGGACGCAGGGTTAAACATTCAGTACTTC. Its translation: CAWDAGLNIQYF. The chain is built from TRBV30 and TRBJ2-4; D is perhaps TRBD1 (5 bases). There are 12 residues in the CDR3. Looked up from germline, CDR1 is GTSNPN and CDR2 is SVGIG (reference sequence). Deletions cut 5 bases from V and 6 bases from J, with 11 bases between.

V usage is TRBV11-2 and J usage is TRBJ1-4, with D unclear. Germline CDR1 reads SGHAT; CDR2 reads FQNNGV. With 5 bases removed from V and 5 bases from J, the gap between germline ends came to 9 bases. This CDR3 has 13 residues. The DNA for the CDR3 is TGTGCCAGCAGCGCGCGGGTCAATGAAAAACTGTTTTTT. This sequence encodes CASSARVNEKLFF. The full variable domain, in which reference TRBV11-2 and TRBJ1-4 provide the parts outside the CDR3, is EAGVAQSPRYKIIEKRQSVAFWCNPISGHATLYWYQQILGQGPKLLIQFQNNGVVDDSQLPKDRFSAERLKGVDSTLKIQPAKLEDSAVYLCASSARVNEKLFFGSGTQLSVL.

This chain joins TRBV6-6 and TRBJ1-2; 7 bases line up with TRBD1. The length of the CDR3 is 14 residues. Germline CDR1 reads MNHNY; CDR2 reads SVGAGI (reference sequence). After removal of 4 bases from V and 8 bases from J, the junction contained 10 bases not matched to a gene. The CDR3 DNA reads TGTGCCAGCAGTTCATCGCCAGACAGGGACGGCTACACCTTC. It yields the protein CASSSSPDRDGYTF.

This clone was counted only a few times. CDR3 sequence reads: CASSQGQGSYEQYF. DNA of the CDR3: TGTGCCAGCAGCCAAGGGCAGGGGTCCTACGAGCAGTACTTC. The chain joins TRBV4-2 to TRBJ2-7; the D gene is possibly TRBD1 (6 bases). The ends were cut back, 1 base at V and 1 base at J, with 8 bases in the middle. The CDR3 covers 14 residues. Germline values: CDR1 LGHNA, CDR2 YNFKEQ.

V gene TRBV9 combines with J gene TRBJ1-5; no clear D. The CDR3 covers 14 residues. Trimming shortened V by 4 bases and J by 4 bases, and 12 bases separated the two germline ends. Germline CDR1 reads SGDLS; CDR2 reads YYNGEE. The CDR3 coding sequence is TGTGCCAGCAGCCGCAGCGGTGTAAATCAGCCCCAGCATTTT. Translation gives CASSRSGVNQPQHF. Combining the CDR3 with reference TRBV9 and TRBJ1-5 gives the whole variable domain DSGVTQTPKHLITATGQRVTLRCSPRSGDLSVYWYQQSLDQGLQFLIQYYNGEERAKGNILERFSAQQFPDLHSELNLSSLELGDSALYFCASSRSGVNQPQHFGDGTRLSIL.

Only a few counts were recorded for this clone. This chain uses TRBV10-3 with TRBJ2-7; no clear D. The CDR3 runs 14 residues. CDR1 and CDR2 (germline): ENHRY, SYGVKD. Trimming shortened V by 0 bases and J by 0 bases, and 6 bases separated the two germline ends. CDR3 sequence (DNA): TGTGCCATCAGTGAGTCCCGAAGCTCCTACGAGCAGTACTTC. It encodes CAISESRSSYEQYF.

The J gene is TRBJ1-1, the V gene TRBV20-1, with D unclear. Germline values: CDR1 DFQATT, CDR2 SNEGSKA (reference sequence). The CDR3 is 11 residues long. The V and J ends lost 5 bases and 1 base respectively, with 5 bases between them. The CDR3 protein is CSAGRNTEAFF. In DNA form, the CDR3 reads TGCAGTGCTGGGAGGAACACTGAAGCTTTCTTT.

There are a few counts of this clone. The rearrangement joins TRBV14 to TRBJ1-1; 8 bases are shared with TRBD1. This CDR3 spans 15 amino acids. Trimming cost V 3 bases and J 0 bases; bases outside gene matches: 3. The germline V gene encodes CDR1 SGHDN and CDR2 FVKESK. In DNA form, the CDR3 reads TGTGCCAGCAGCCATTCGGGACAGGTGAACACTGAAGCTTTCTTT. This translates into CASSHSGQVNTEAFF.

The chain combines TRBV27 with TRBJ2-5, with 7 bases aligning to TRBD1. From germline, CDR1 is MNHEY and CDR2 SMNVEV (reference sequence). This CDR3 region has 15 residues. J was trimmed by 5 bases and V by 4 bases; bases with no gene match: 10. The CDR3 coding sequence is TGTGCCAGCAGTTCCTTGACAGGGTGGGGGGAGACCCAGTACTTC. It codes for CASSSLTGWGETQYF.

V usage is TRBV19 and J usage is TRBJ1-1, with 7 bases lining up with TRBD1. The CDR3 extends over 12 amino acids. CDR1 LNHDA and CDR2 SQIVND come from the germline V gene (reference sequence). Unmatched junction bases numbered 7, after V lost 9 bases and J lost 6 bases. For the CDR3, the DNA is TGTGCCAGCGCAGGCAGGGGGGCTGAAGCTTTCTTT. This codes for CASAGRGAEAFF.

A few counts support this clone. Other DNA sequences in this sample translate to the same CDR3. The chain joins TRBV18 to TRBJ1-2; 7 bases map to TRBD1. The germline V gene has CDR1 KGHSH and CDR2 LQKENI. The CDR3 contains 13 residues. J lost 3 bases, V lost 6 bases, and 4 bases had no gene match. The chain's CDR3 is CASSPGTDYGYTF. In DNA form, the CDR3 reads TGTGCCAGCTCGCCCGGGACAGACTATGGCTACACCTTC.

The chain uses TRBV29-1 and TRBJ2-5; D is uncertain. This CDR3 has 14 amino acids. Trimming took 1 base from V and 2 from J, leaving 11 bases between them. Germline V gene sequence: CDR1 SQVTM, CDR2 ANQGSEA. The CDR3 region has the DNA TGCAGCGTTGAAGGTTGGGCCTTTCAAGAGACCCAGTACTTC. The encoded protein is CSVEGWAFQETQYF.

V usage is TRBV28 and J usage is TRBJ2-1; 10 positions match TRBD2. The CDR3 loop spans 17 amino acids. The germline gives CDR1 MDHEN, CDR2 SYDVKM. The junction had 10 bases not matched to a gene; V was cut back by 5 bases and J by 3 bases. CDR3 protein: CASSPPGAGGLYNEQFF. For the CDR3, the DNA is TGTGCCAGCAGTCCCCCGGGAGCGGGGGGGCTCTACAATGAGCAGTTCTTC. The full variable domain, its missing parts supplied by reference TRBV28 and TRBJ2-1, is DVKVTQSSRYLVKRTGEKVFLECVQDMDHENMFWYRQDPGLGLRLIYFSYDVKMKEKGDIPEGYSVSREKKERFSLILESASTNQTSMYLCASSPPGAGGLYNEQFFGPGTRLTVL.

V usage is TRBV7-6 and J usage is TRBJ2-7, with 10 positions matching TRBD1. Germline CDR1 is SGHVS and CDR2 is FNYEAQ. The length of the CDR3 is 17 residues. The V segment lost 4 bases and the J segment 7 bases; nucleotides outside the gene matches: 16. For the CDR3, the DNA is TGTGCCAGCAGCTCCAGGCCCCCGACAGGGGGCGTGTTAGAGCAGTACTTC. This encodes CASSSRPPTGGVLEQYF.

The J gene is TRBJ1-5, the V gene TRBV30, with TRBD1 matching 9 bases. Germline V gene sequence: CDR1 GTSNPN, CDR2 SVGIG (reference sequence). Trimming took 2 bases from V and 0 from J; bases not matched to a gene: 11. The CDR3 length is 18 residues. The CDR3 coding sequence is TGTGCCTGGAGTCCAGGGACAGGGAGTAGTAGTAGCAATCAGCCCCAGCATTTT. This gives the protein CAWSPGTGSSSSNQPQHF.

This chain joins TRBV5-4 and TRBJ2-7; 9 bases are a match to TRBD1. Trimming at V came to 0 bases and at J to 3 bases, leaving 1 base not matched to a gene. The CDR3 is 14 amino acids. Germline values: CDR1 SGHNT, CDR2 YYREEE (reference sequence). CDR3 in DNA: TGTGCCAGCAGCTTGGGGGACAGGGACTACGAGCAGTACTTC. This translates into CASSLGDRDYEQYF.

This clone was seen a few times. The chain carries TRBV7-9 and TRBJ2-7; D not certain. Between the trimmed V and J ends, which lost 5 bases and 0 bases, there was a span of 11 bases. Germline values: CDR1 SEHNR, CDR2 FQNEAQ (reference sequence). The CDR3 runs to 14 residues. CDR3 sequence (DNA): TGTGCCAGCAGCCCCAGTGGGTACTCCTACGAGCAGTACTTC. It encodes CASSPSGYSYEQYF.

This clone appeared a few times. V usage is TRBV14 and J usage is TRBJ2-7, with D hard to call. Germline CDR1 and CDR2: SGHDN and FVKESK. The CDR3 has 14 amino acids. V was shortened by 4 bases and J by 8 bases, with 18 bases between the two germline ends. The CDR3 spells CASSLSGFRVQQYF. The DNA of the CDR3 is TGTGCCAGCAGCCTCTCTGGGTTTCGGGTCCAGCAGTACTTC.

The chain links TRBV18 to TRBJ2-7; a possible D gene is TRBD2 (6 bases). Between the trimmed V and J ends, which lost 1 base and 4 bases, there was a span of 8 bases. This CDR3 has 13 residues. Germline-derived CDR1 and CDR2 are KGHSH and LQKENI. CDR3 region: CASSPREAYEQYF. Here the CDR3 DNA reads TGTGCCAGCTCACCACGGGAGGCATACGAGCAGTACTTC. Based on the CDR3 plus reference TRBV18 and TRBJ2-7, the full variable domain is NAGVMQNPRHLVRRRGQEARLRCSPMKGHSHVYWYRQLPEEGLKFMVYLQKENIIDESGMPKERFSAEFPKEGPSILRIQQVVRGDSAAYFCASSPREAYEQYFGPGTRLTVT.

The J gene is TRBJ1-4, the V gene TRBV19, with 10 bases that match TRBD1. This CDR3 has 15 amino acids. V lost 4 bases to trimming and J lost 1 base; unmatched junction nucleotides: 0. CDR1 LNHDA and CDR2 SQIVND come from the germline V gene (reference sequence). The CDR3 sequence: CASSRTGGTNEKLFF. In DNA, the CDR3 is TGTGCCAGTAGTAGGACAGGGGGAACTAATGAAAAACTGTTTTTT.

This clone has more than one count but fewer than ten. The chain has TRBV6-5 and TRBJ1-6, with a tentative D call TRBD1 (5 bases). With 0 bases removed from V and 7 bases from J, the gap between germline ends came to 13 bases. The CDR3 length is 16 residues. Germline CDR1 reads MNHEY; CDR2 reads SVGAGI. This CDR3 reads CASSYSTASRNSPLHF. The CDR3 nucleotides read TGTGCCAGCAGTTACTCGACAGCGTCCCGCAATTCACCCCTCCACTTT.

This clone was counted between two and nine times. This chain uses TRBV6-5 with TRBJ1-1; TRBD1 might be the D (6 bases). V was pared by 5 bases and J by 1 base, with 14 bases between. The germline V gene has CDR1 MNHEY and CDR2 SVGAGI. The CDR3 has 15 amino acids. CDR3 in DNA: TGTGCCAGCAGTCTGCACAGGGTTTCGAACACTGAAGCTTTCTTT. Protein product: CASSLHRVSNTEAFF.

The chain is built from TRBV10-3 and TRBJ2-1; D unresolved. The CDR3 runs to 16 residues. Germline V gene lookup returns CDR1 ENHRY and CDR2 SYGVKD. The ends were cut back, 0 bases at V and 6 bases at J, with 15 bases in the middle. CDR3 loop: CAISESPTRRGNEQFF. As DNA, the CDR3 is TGTGCCATCAGTGAGTCACCAACCCGGAGAGGCAATGAGCAGTTCTTC.

In this sample, this clone turned up a few times. V and J are TRBV6-6 and TRBJ2-7; D is unresolved. The CDR3 totals 14 residues. V dropped 5 bases and J dropped 1 base, with 12 bases sitting between them. Per germline, CDR1 MNHNY and CDR2 SVGAGI (reference sequence). CDR3 DNA sequence: TGTGCCAGCAGTCCTGGCGACCCATCCTACGAGCAGTACTTC. Translating it yields CASSPGDPSYEQYF.

The chain employs TRBV6-5 and TRBJ2-7; perhaps TRBD1 as D (6 bases). Germline CDR1 and CDR2: MNHEY and SVGAGI. The CDR3 spans 13 residues. Trimming removed 2 bases at V and 5 bases at J, with 10 bases between. CDR3 loop: CASSYHEGDEQYF. CDR3 coding DNA: TGTGCCAGCAGTTACCACGAGGGGGACGAGCAGTACTTC.

The chain is built from TRBV28 and TRBJ1-2; TRBD1 agrees at 9 bases. Germline lookup yields CDR1 MDHEN and CDR2 SYDVKM. The ends lost 4 bases at V and 7 bases at J; junction bases unmatched: 1. The CDR3 sequence is 12 residues long. The CDR3 loop is CASSSGQGGYTF. The CDR3 DNA reads as TGTGCCAGCAGTTCGGGACAGGGTGGCTACACCTTC.